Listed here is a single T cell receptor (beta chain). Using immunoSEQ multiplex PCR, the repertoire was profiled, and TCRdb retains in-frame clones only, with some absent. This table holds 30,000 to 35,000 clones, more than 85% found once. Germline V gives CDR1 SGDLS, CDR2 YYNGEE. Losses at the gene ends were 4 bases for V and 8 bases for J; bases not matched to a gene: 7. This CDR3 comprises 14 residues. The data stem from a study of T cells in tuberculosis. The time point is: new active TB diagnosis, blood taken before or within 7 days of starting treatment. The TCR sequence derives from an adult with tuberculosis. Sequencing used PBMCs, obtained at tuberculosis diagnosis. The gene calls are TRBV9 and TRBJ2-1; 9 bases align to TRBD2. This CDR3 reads CASSSGTSWDEQFF. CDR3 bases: TGTGCCAGCAGCTCCGGGACTAGCTGGGATGAGCAGTTCTTC.